This T cell receptor (beta chain) emerged from a study of blood T cell repertoires in COVID-19. Using immunoSEQ multiplex PCR, the repertoire was profiled, and TCRdb retains in-frame clones only, with some absent. The top ten clones hold approximately 1.5% of a sample with about 93,000 clones, roughly 90% of them seen once. With 6 bases removed from V and 2 bases from J, the gap between germline ends came to 11 bases. This CDR3 has 13 amino acids. Germline values: CDR1 MNHEY, CDR2 SMNVEV (reference sequence). The specimen was peripheral blood. The chain employs TRBV27 and TRBJ2-7; possible D gene TRBD2, 5 bases. This sequence originates from a human donor with active COVID-19. The donor label of this sample is uncertain. CDR3 sequence reads: CASSLGVAYEQYF. The DNA for the CDR3 is TGTGCCAGCAGCCTCGGGGTGGCCTACGAGCAGTACTTC.